These 29 T cell receptor beta chains were sequenced from one sample in a study of vaccination effects on CD4 cells after COVID-19. What these receptors recognize is not known. Antigen-specific CD4+ T cells were expanded with viral peptide pools in the ViraFEST assay before sequencing. Culture lasted roughly 9 days before CD4+ T cell isolation. Using immunoSEQ multiplex PCR, the repertoire was profiled, and TCRdb retains in-frame clones only, with some absent. The sample has approximately 30,000 clones, roughly two thirds seen once. The sequences come from CD4+ T cells from PBMCs cultured with HCoV-229E spike peptides, collected before COVID-19 vaccination. Receptors originate from a human donor who received a COVID-19 vaccine.

This clone came up a few times. The gene calls are TRBV11-3 and TRBJ1-5, with 10 bases that match TRBD1. The CDR3 consists of 19 residues. V lost 5 bases, J lost 0 bases, and 13 bases stayed unmatched. Germline CDR1 SGHNT, CDR2 YENEEA. The CDR3, as DNA: TGTGCCAGCAGCATAAGACAGGGGGCCCGCAAATATAGCAATCAGCCCCAGCATTTT. It codes for CASSIRQGARKYSNQPQHF. Using reference TRBV11-3 and TRBJ1-5 for the parts outside the CDR3, the full variable domain is EAGVVQSPRYKIIEKKQPVAFWCNPISGHNTLYWYLQNLGQGPELLIRYENEEAVDDSQLPKDRFSAERLKGVDSTLKIQPAELGDSAVYLCASSIRQGARKYSNQPQHFGDGTRLSIL.

Many counts were recorded for this clone. Germline is not matched at one junction end, which may reflect a read error. The J gene is TRBJ1-3, the V gene TRBV30; TRBD1 agrees at 8 bases. This CDR3 has 13 amino acids. Germline CDR1 reads GTSNPN; CDR2 reads SVGIG (reference sequence). CDR3 protein: CAGRGQGLDTIYF. The CDR3 DNA is TGTGCCGGGAGAGGACAGGGTCTAGACACCATATATTTT.

The chain links TRBV18 to TRBJ1-4; weak D call: TRBD1 (5 bases). The ends were cut back, 0 bases at V and 5 bases at J, with 10 bases in the middle. The CDR3 runs to 15 residues. Germline CDR1 and CDR2: KGHSH and LQKENI. CDR3 in amino acids: CASSPPMGLNEKLFF. The CDR3 nucleotides read TGTGCCAGCTCACCACCGATGGGACTGAATGAAAAACTGTTTTTT.

The V and J genes are TRBV28 and TRBJ1-2, with TRBD1 matching 8 bases. This CDR3 is 18 amino acids long. V gave up 6 bases and J gave up 3 bases; unmatched junction bases: 18. Germline assignment: CDR1 MDHEN and CDR2 SYDVKM. The chain's CDR3 is CASRAGGLSPLGDYGYTF. CDR3 bases: TGTGCCAGCAGGGCAGGGGGCCTGTCTCCGCTAGGTGACTATGGCTACACCTTC.

The chain is built from TRBV29-1 and TRBJ1-2; unclear D gene. The length of the CDR3 is 12 residues. V shed 7 bases and J shed 7 bases, with 16 bases lying between them. In germline, CDR1 is SQVTM, CDR2 ANQGSEA. The CDR3 spells CSAPDGSSGYTF. The CDR3 DNA reads TGCAGCGCCCCTGATGGCAGTAGTGGCTACACCTTC.

For this clone: At one boundary the junction diverges from the germline segment, which might be a read error. The chain joins TRBV19 to TRBJ1-1; D possibly corresponds to TRBD1 (6 bases). Per germline, CDR1 LNHDA and CDR2 SQIVND (reference sequence). This CDR3 region has 20 residues. The CDR3 DNA sequence: TGTGCCAGTAGTATAGCCCCCAAGACCTCCTCTCCGAGGGGGAACGCTGAAGCTTTCTTT. This translates into CASSIAPKTSSPRGNAEAFF.

This clone was observed a handful of times. This chain connects TRBV9 to TRBJ1-1, with D uncertain. Trimming removed 0 bases at V and 1 base at J, with 7 bases between. CDR3 length equals 14 residues. CDR1 and CDR2 from the germline V gene are SGDLS and YYNGEE. In nucleotides, the CDR3 is TGTGCCAGCAGCGTAGATGGCGAGAACACTGAAGCTTTCTTT. Protein sequence: CASSVDGENTEAFF.

The chain employs TRBV3-1 (or the pseudogene TRBV3-2) and TRBJ1-3, with 9 bases that match TRBD1. The CDR3 is 16 residues long. J gave up 6 bases and V 1 base, and 7 bases lay outside the gene matches. CDR1 and CDR2 from the germline V gene are LGHDT and YNNKEL (reference sequence). CDR3: CASSQGGTGRENTIYF. In DNA, the CDR3 is TGTGCCAGCAGCCAAGGGGGGACAGGGAGAGAAAACACCATATATTTT.

This sequence joins TRBV20-1 and TRBJ2-7, with D perhaps matching TRBD2 (5 bases). This CDR3 is 11 amino acids long. Germline V lookup: CDR1 DFQATT, CDR2 SNEGSKA (reference sequence). The ends were cut back, 3 bases at V and 7 bases at J, with 10 bases in the middle. CDR3 nucleotide sequence: TGCAGTGCTAGCCGGGGTTGGGAGCAGTACTTC. Its translation is CSASRGWEQYF.

The V call is TRBV4-1, the J call TRBJ2-3, with D hard to call. This CDR3 has 15 amino acids. Germline V gene data show CDR1 as MGHRA and CDR2 as YSYEKL. With 0 bases removed from V and 6 bases from J, the gap between germline ends came to 13 bases. This CDR3 reads CASSQDLSTVDTQYF. The CDR3, as DNA: TGCGCCAGCAGCCAAGATCTTAGCACGGTGGATACGCAGTATTTT.

The V call is TRBV5-4, the J call TRBJ2-7, with D possibly matching TRBD1 (6 bases). Germline V gene data show CDR1 as SGHNT and CDR2 as YYREEE (reference sequence). This CDR3 has 15 amino acids. V gave up 0 bases and J gave up 3 bases, with 13 bases separating them. In DNA form, the CDR3 reads TGTGCCAGCAGCTTGGACAGGACAGCCCTCTACGAGCAGTACTTC. Translated, it gives CASSLDRTALYEQYF.

The rearrangement uses TRBV7-9 and TRBJ2-2; 8 bases line up with TRBD1. This CDR3 contains 13 residues. CDR1 and CDR2 from the germline V gene are SEHNR and FQNEAQ (reference sequence). The CDR3 coding sequence is TGTGCAAAAGGACAGGGTCACACCGGGGAGCTGTTTTTT. This translates into CAKGQGHTGELFF.

The chain couples TRBV10-3 to TRBJ2-7, with 8 bases matching TRBD1. Germline trimming cut 2 bases from V and 4 bases from J; bases unmatched to any gene: 7. The germline V gene encodes CDR1 ENHRY and CDR2 SYGVKD. This CDR3 spans 15 amino acids. The CDR3 region is CAISEPTGEGYEQYF. For the CDR3, the DNA is TGTGCCATCAGTGAGCCGACAGGGGAAGGATACGAGCAGTACTTC.

The chain recombines TRBV7-9 with TRBJ2-3; D remains unclear. The CDR3 is made up of 13 amino acids. Trimming left V 6 bases short and J 1 base short, with 8 bases between. CDR1 SEHNR and CDR2 FQNEAQ come from the germline V gene (reference sequence). CDR3 sequence: CASRHQGTDTQYF. CDR3 coding DNA: TGTGCCAGCAGGCACCAGGGCACAGATACGCAGTATTTT.

The chain uses TRBV21-1 and TRBJ2-1; the D segment call TRBD2 is taken from the table without a DNA check. TRBV21-1 is a pseudogene. The CDR3 length is 17 residues. The CDR3 region is CASSKEVGLAVYNEQFF. The DNA of the CDR3 is TGTGCCAGCAGCAAAGAAGTCGGACTAGCGGTCTACAATGAGCAGTTCTTC.

This clone showed up just a few times. The chain carries TRBV5-1 and TRBJ2-7; TRBD2 agrees at 7 bases. V lost 1 base and J lost 6; bases outside the gene matches: 4. Germline assignment: CDR1 SGHRS and CDR2 YFSETQ. CDR3 length: 13 amino acids. The CDR3 DNA reads TGCGCCAGCAGCTTGAGCGGGGCGGGCGAGCAGTACTTC. Translation: CASSLSGAGEQYF.

The chain couples TRBV5-6 to TRBJ2-7, with unresolved D. V lost 0 bases and J 7 bases, leaving 8 bases between the germline ends. The CDR3 has 12 amino acids. Germline V CDR1 and CDR2: SGHDT, YYEEEE. The CDR3 DNA reads as TGTGCCAGCAGCTTGGCGGCAGGAGAGCAGTACTTC. Amino acids: CASSLAAGEQYF.

This clone was counted once. The CDR3 nucleotides read TGTGCCAGCAGCTTACTAGCGGGGCCCCAAGAGACCCAGTACTTC. Translated: CASSLLAGPQETQYF. V gene TRBV7-2 combines with J gene TRBJ2-5; 9 nucleotides match TRBD2. The CDR3 covers 15 residues. The J segment lost 1 base and the V segment lost 2 bases, leaving 2 bases of the junction unmatched. CDR1 and CDR2 (germline): SGHTA, FQGNSA. The full variable domain, its missing parts supplied by reference TRBV7-2 and TRBJ2-5, is GAGVSQSPSNKVTEKGKDVELRCDPISGHTALYWYRQSLGQGLEFLIYFQGNSAPDKSGLPSDRFSAERTGGSVSTLTIQRTQQEDSAVYLCASSLLAGPQETQYFGPGTRLLVL.

The chain couples TRBV2 to TRBJ2-5; no reliable D call. The CDR3 spans 13 residues. CDR1 and CDR2 (germline): SNHLY, FYNNEI. Trimming took 8 bases from V and 1 from J, leaving 11 bases between them. CDR3 protein: CASFIRIQETQYF. The CDR3 region has the DNA TGTGCCAGCTTTATAAGGATCCAAGAGACCCAGTACTTC. The full variable domain, in which reference TRBV2 and TRBJ2-5 provide the parts outside the CDR3, is EPEVTQTPSHQVTQMGQEVILRCVPISNHLYFYWYRQILGQKVEFLVSFYNNEISEKSEIFDDQFSVERPDGSNFTLKIRSTKLEDSAMYFCASFIRIQETQYFGPGTRLLVL.

The chain recombines TRBV7-8 with TRBJ2-5; 11 bases map to TRBD2. The germline CDR1 and CDR2 sequences are SGHVS and FQNEAQ. There are 17 residues in the CDR3. The V and J ends lost 5 bases and 7 bases, in that order; junction bases with no gene match: 15. CDR3 DNA sequence: TGTGCCAGCAGCCCGCAACTAGCGGGAGACCTTGGGGGGACCCAGTACTTC. Amino acid sequence: CASSPQLAGDLGGTQYF.

This rearrangement joins TRBV5-6 to TRBJ2-5; possibly TRBD2 for D (5 bases). The CDR3 length is 15 residues. V was pared by 5 bases and J by 0 bases, with 14 bases between. Per germline, CDR1 SGHDT and CDR2 YYEEEE. The CDR3 loop reads CASSTLTGNQETQYF. CDR3 bases: TGTGCCAGCAGTACTCTAACCGGGAACCAAGAGACCCAGTACTTC.

This chain uses TRBV6-1 with TRBJ1-1; D unclear. The CDR3 totals 14 residues. Deletions cut 3 bases from V and 2 bases from J, with 10 bases between. Germline CDR1 is MNHNS and CDR2 is SASEGT. The CDR3 is CASSEGNLNTEAFF. The CDR3 DNA reads as TGTGCCAGCAGTGAGGGAAACCTTAACACTGAAGCTTTCTTT.

The chain has TRBV18 and TRBJ2-5, with TRBD2 as a possible D gene (6 bases). V lost 1 base and J 3 bases, leaving 12 bases between the germline ends. Germline-derived CDR1 and CDR2 are KGHSH and LQKENI. The CDR3 totals 15 residues. The CDR3 DNA follows: TGTGCCAGCTCACCACGAGGAGGCGGGGAAGAGACCCAGTACTTC. Protein: CASSPRGGGEETQYF.

The rearrangement uses TRBV6-5 and TRBJ2-1; D unclear. The V end was cut by 5 bases, the J end by 2 bases, with 4 bases between. The germline CDR1 and CDR2 sequences are MNHEY and SVGAGI. The CDR3 is 12 amino acids. CDR3 DNA sequence: TGTGCCAGCAGTCTGACCTACAATGAGCAGTTCTTC. This codes for CASSLTYNEQFF.

The rearrangement links TRBV5-1 to TRBJ2-1; the match to TRBD2 covers 10 bases. V was clipped by 0 bases and J by 4 bases; unmatched bases: 1. This CDR3 contains 15 residues. CDR1 SGHRS and CDR2 YFSETQ come from the germline V gene. CDR3 in DNA: TGCGCCAGCAGCTTGGGGACTAGCGGTTACAATGAGCAGTTCTTC. Its translation: CASSLGTSGYNEQFF. Together with reference TRBV5-1 and TRBJ2-1, the CDR3 gives the full variable domain: KAGVTQTPRYLIKTRGQQVTLSCSPISGHRSVSWYQQTPGQGLQFLFEYFSETQRNKGNFPGRFSGRQFSNSRSEMNVSTLELGDSALYLCASSLGTSGYNEQFFGPGTRLTVL.

The rearrangement links TRBV28 to TRBJ2-2, with D perhaps matching TRBD2 (6 bases). V was pared by 8 bases and J by 3 bases, with 7 bases between. This CDR3 region has 12 residues. Germline CDR1 is MDHEN and CDR2 is SYDVKM. The CDR3 loop reads CASGRYTGELFF. The CDR3 DNA sequence: TGTGCCAGCGGGAGGTACACCGGGGAGCTGTTTTTT.

DNA for the CDR3: TGTGCCAGCAGTTTACTAGCGGGTAGCGGGGAGCTGTTTTTT. Its protein product is CASSLLAGSGELFF. The V call is TRBV28, the J call TRBJ2-2; TRBD2 agrees at 8 bases. V trimming: 2 bases; J trimming: 7 bases; junction bases outside the gene matches: 3. Looked up from germline, CDR1 is MDHEN and CDR2 is SYDVKM. This CDR3 is 14 amino acids long. The variable domain in full, with the rest retrieved from reference TRBV28 and TRBJ2-2, is DVKVTQSSRYLVKRTGEKVFLECVQDMDHENMFWYRQDPGLGLRLIYFSYDVKMKEKGDIPEGYSVSREKKERFSLILESASTNQTSMYLCASSLLAGSGELFFGEGSRLTVL.

This clone was picked up one time. V gene TRBV5-1 combines with J gene TRBJ1-1, with D possibly matching TRBD1 (6 bases). Germline-derived CDR1 and CDR2 are SGHRS and YFSETQ. Trimming shortened V by 4 bases and J by 7 bases, and 14 bases separated the two germline ends. The CDR3 has 13 residues. DNA of the CDR3: TGCGCCAGCAGCCCCAAGGGGGGGCATGAAGCTTTCTTT. Amino acids: CASSPKGGHEAFF.

CDR3 in amino acids: CASSLRTSGRSRADTQYF. The CDR3 region has the DNA TGCGCCAGCAGCTTAAGGACTAGCGGGAGATCGCGCGCAGATACGCAGTATTTT. V usage is TRBV5-1 and J usage is TRBJ2-3; TRBD2 aligns across 13 bases. Per the germline V gene, CDR1 is SGHRS and CDR2 is YFSETQ. The trim removed 2 bases at V and 4 bases at J, leaving 10 bases unmatched. CDR3 length: 18 amino acids.